The 10 T cell receptor beta chains given below trace back to one sample, sequenced in a study of T cells after yellow fever vaccination (dated 2019 in TCRdb). In light of the paper, this sample's treatment or condition label describes: live attenuated yellow fever vaccine strain. Receptor amplification or capture employed 5' RACE. Reads for this sample came from an Illumina NovaSeq 6000. TCRdb itself trimmed the public reads at Q25 with fastp, ran MiXCR and retained productive beta chains. All rows with the same CDR3 protein become a single entry with the most common DNA and genes. In this sample the table shows some 240,000 distinct CDR3 sequences, 3.6% of which occur a single time. The ten top clones hold under 20% of the sample. The sequencing here drew on PBMCs, taken 15 days after the yellow fever booster vaccination. These receptors all come from a man younger than 30 who received the YFV17D yellow fever vaccine.

This clonotype was recorded many times. The genes are TRBV28 and TRBJ1-5; D is unclear. Deletions cut 3 bases from V and 2 bases from J, with 8 bases between. This CDR3 has 14 residues. The germline V gene encodes CDR1 MDHEN and CDR2 SYDVKM. This CDR3 is CASSFVVGNQPQHF. The CDR3 DNA is TGTGCCAGCAGTTTCGTGGTTGGCAATCAGCCCCAGCATTTT.

There are many counts of this clonotype. The chain links TRBV20-1 to TRBJ2-1; D gene unclear. This CDR3 has 13 amino acids. Per germline, CDR1 DFQATT and CDR2 SNEGSKA (reference sequence). V gave up 0 bases and J gave up 7 bases, with 10 bases separating them. DNA of the CDR3: TGCAGTGCTAGAGATCCTATTCAAAATGAGCAGTTCTTC. Its protein is CSARDPIQNEQFF.

This clonotype was counted ten times or more. The chain uses TRBV6-2 or TRBV6-3 and TRBJ2-1; 9 bases line up with TRBD2. The V and J ends lost 2 bases and 9 bases, in that order; junction bases with no gene match: 8. The CDR3 consists of 15 residues. Germline V gene sequence: CDR1 MNHEY, CDR2 SVGEGT. The CDR3 is CASSYRAGGPSEQFF. The CDR3 nucleotides are TGTGCCAGCAGTTACCGGGCGGGGGGGCCGAGTGAGCAGTTCTTC.

This clonotype was observed at least ten times. The rearrangement joins TRBV5-1 to TRBJ2-3; D is tentatively TRBD1 or TRBD2 (5 bases each). There are 14 residues in the CDR3. The V end was cut by 5 bases, the J end by 10 bases, with 20 bases between. CDR1 and CDR2 (germline): SGHRS, YFSETQ. Here the CDR3 DNA reads TGCGCCAGCAGAAGTACGCTAGCAGGGCCATCGCAGTATTTT. Translated: CASRSTLAGPSQYF.

This clonotype was found many times. The V and J genes are TRBV7-2 and TRBJ2-5; D tentatively fits TRBD1 or TRBD2 (6 bases each). The CDR3 is 15 residues long. The V end was cut by 1 base, the J end by 5 bases, with 14 bases between. Germline-derived CDR1 and CDR2 are SGHTA and FQGNSA. The CDR3 DNA reads as TGTGCCAGCAGCTTAGTAGTAGGGGGGATGGAGACCCAGTACTTC. It translates to CASSLVVGGMETQYF.

This clonotype was detected ten times or more. This rearrangement joins TRBV5-1 to TRBJ2-2; 9 positions agree with TRBD1. The V gene's germline CDR1 is SGHRS and CDR2 YFSETQ. This CDR3 is built from 17 residues. The junction had 4 bases not matched to a gene; V was cut back by 0 bases and J by 1 base. In nucleotides, the CDR3 is TGCGCCAGCAGCTTGGACCCGGGACAGGGGAACACCGGGGAGCTGTTTTTT. It translates to CASSLDPGQGNTGELFF.

This clonotype was seen repeatedly, ten times or more. The chain combines TRBV5-1 with TRBJ2-3; D not resolved. V was cut by 4 bases and J by 6 bases, with 18 bases left in between. Per the germline V gene, CDR1 is SGHRS and CDR2 is YFSETQ. This CDR3 region has 15 residues. The CDR3 protein is CASSPTVGVKDTQYF. The CDR3 coding sequence is TGCGCCAGCAGCCCCACAGTGGGCGTAAAGGATACGCAGTATTTT.

This clonotype has ten or more counts. The chain has TRBV6-2 or TRBV6-3 and TRBJ2-3; either TRBD1 or TRBD2 may supply D (5 bases each). Germline CDR1 and CDR2: MNHEY and SVGEGT. Between the trimmed V and J ends, which lost 5 bases and 5 bases, there was a span of 17 bases. This CDR3 has 15 amino acids. The CDR3 is CASSPNLAGGDTQYF. In nucleotides, the CDR3 is TGTGCCAGCAGTCCGAATCTAGCTGGGGGAGATACGCAGTATTTT.

This clonotype has at least ten counts. The chain recombines TRBV6-2 or TRBV6-3 with TRBJ2-7; 7 nucleotides match TRBD1. The germline CDR1 and CDR2 sequences are MNHEY and SVGEGT. The CDR3 is 16 residues long. The trim removed 4 bases at V and 0 bases at J, leaving 9 bases unmatched. The CDR3 DNA reads as TGTGCCAGCAGTTTTCCTCTGGGGGACAGCTCCTACGAGCAGTACTTC. This codes for CASSFPLGDSSYEQYF.

This clonotype was counted at least ten times. The gene calls are TRBV5-1 and TRBJ1-1, with D maybe TRBD1 (5 bases). The germline CDR1 and CDR2 sequences are SGHRS and YFSETQ. The V end lost 5 bases, the J end lost 4 bases, and 24 bases lay between the germline ends. The CDR3 sequence is 17 residues long. The CDR3 DNA follows: TGCGCCAGCAGACTCGGGACGACGGCAGGGCTCGGCACTGAAGCTTTCTTT. Its protein product is CASRLGTTAGLGTEAFF.